This TCR beta chain was observed in a study of T cell repertoires in cytomegalovirus infection. This clonotype came up many times. Antigen: not known. CDR1 is SGHTA, CDR2 FQGNSA, per germline. This CDR3 has 15 residues. Trimming cost V 5 bases and J 5 bases; bases outside gene matches: 6. TCRdb recomputed calls from the reads with MiXCR, one row per CDR3 protein. The sample consists of 450,000 to 600,000 distinct CDR3 sequences, 30% to 35% of them appearing once. The source was cultured PBMCs, collected from culture after CMV antigen stimulation. The V and J genes are TRBV7-2 and TRBJ2-5; 12 bases are shared with TRBD2. The sequence was obtained from a human donor in good health (CMV status not recorded). Some clones in this sample may be carry-over from other donors' samples. The CDR3 spells CASSPSSGRAETQYF. The CDR3 DNA follows: TGTGCCAGCAGCCCATCTAGCGGGAGGGCCGAGACCCAGTACTTC.